A selection of T cell receptor beta chains follows, all from one sample in a study of blood T cell repertoires in COVID-19. Generated by immunoSEQ multiplex PCR, the TCRdb table keeps only in-frame clones and is missing some. This table has about 140,000 clones, over 75% appearing once. The sample comprised PBMCs or T cells enriched from blood (not recorded which). These receptors originate from a woman between 50 and 59 years old who had recovered from COVID-19. Each CDR3 is given with its conserved first and last residue. Fields, in order: D gene, V gene, CDR3 length, J gene, clone size, CDR3 protein, CDR3 DNA. The D gene is left open where the match is weak. Not all rows give a size; the values are once, few, many and, for expanded clones, a class.

>.|TRBV3-1/TRBV3-2|15|TRBJ2-3|.
CASSPGQTSTDTQYF
TGTGCCAGCAGCCCCGGACAGACTAGCACAGATACGCAGTATTTT
>.|TRBV11-2|15|TRBJ2-7|few
CASSPELASSYEQYF
TGTGCCAGCAGCCCAGAGCTAGCGAGCTCCTACGAGCAGTACTTC
>TRBD2|TRBV19|17|TRBJ2-1|.
CASSPLRTSGAGHEQFF
TGTGCCAGTAGTCCGCTCCGAACTAGCGGGGCCGGGCATGAGCAGTTCTTC
>TRBD1|TRBV11-3|16|TRBJ1-2|.
CASSFNRQGWDYGYTF
TGTGCCAGCAGCTTCAACCGACAGGGATGGGACTATGGCTACACCTTC
>TRBD1|TRBV6-6|15|TRBJ2-7|.
CASSQSGTGALEQYF
TGTGCCAGCAGTCAATCCGGGACAGGGGCTCTCGAGCAGTACTTC
>.|TRBV7-2|15|TRBJ1-2|once
CASSLDFRANYGYTF
TGTGCCAGCAGCTTAGATTTCCGTGCTAACTATGGCTACACCTTC
>TRBD1|TRBV2|15|TRBJ2-7|.
CASSFDRASSYEQYF
TGTGCCAGCAGTTTTGACAGGGCGTCATCCTACGAGCAGTACTTC
>.|TRBV7-9|13|TRBJ2-1|.
CASSATERSEQFF
TGTGCCAGCAGCGCGACGGAGCGCAGTGAGCAGTTCTTC
>.|TRBV18|14|TRBJ2-7|.
CASSPGGPVYEQYF
TGTGCCAGCTCACCGGGGGGGCCTGTGTACGAGCAGTACTTC
>.|TRBV9|14|TRBJ2-1|.
CASSVRGTVNEQFF
TGTGCCAGCAGCGTCCGGGGGACAGTCAATGAGCAGTTCTTC
>TRBD1|TRBV24-1|15|TRBJ2-3|.
CATSPGTGALDTQYF
TGTGCCACCAGTCCCGGGACAGGGGCTTTAGATACGCAGTATTTT
>TRBD1|TRBV5-4|15|TRBJ1-2|.
CASSLESGQGGGYTF
TGTGCCAGCAGCTTGGAAAGTGGACAGGGGGGAGGCTACACCTTC
>.|TRBV5-1|16|TRBJ1-3|.
CASSLEPRVSGNTIYF
TGCGCCAGCAGCTTGGAGCCTCGGGTCTCTGGAAACACCATATATTTT
>.|TRBV7-8|15|TRBJ1-3|.
CASSPSWGDRDTIYF
TGTGCCAGCAGCCCTTCATGGGGCGATCGTGACACCATATATTTT
>TRBD1|TRBV28|13|TRBJ1-2|few
CASSIRQGYGYTF
TGTGCCAGCAGTATTCGACAGGGCTATGGCTACACCTTC
>TRBD1|TRBV29-1|14|TRBJ2-7|.
CSVELGAGGDEQYF
TGCAGCGTTGAATTGGGGGCAGGGGGCGACGAGCAGTACTTC
>TRBD2|TRBV5-1|16|TRBJ2-5|.
CASSLRLADREETQYF
TGCGCCAGCAGCTTGCGTCTAGCGGATAGGGAAGAGACCCAGTACTTC
>TRBD1|TRBV28|15|TRBJ1-4|.
CASNPSGTGGEKLFF
TGTGCCAGCAACCCCTCTGGGACAGGGGGTGAAAAACTGTTTTTT
>.|TRBV2|15|TRBJ1-3|few
CASSEGLLSGNTIYF
TGTGCCAGCAGTGAAGGGCTTCTCTCTGGAAACACCATATATTTT
>.|TRBV19|16|TRBJ2-7|.
CASSTLGLLGSYEQYF
TGTGCCAGTAGTACCCTTGGACTTTTAGGCTCCTACGAGCAGTACTTC
>.|TRBV4-1|17|TRBJ2-1|few
CASSQDPTQGPYNEQFF
TGCGCCAGCAGCCAAGATCCCACACAGGGCCCCTACAATGAGCAGTTCTTC
>.|TRBV7-9|14|TRBJ2-1|.
CASGKRTDYNEQFF
TGTGCCAGCGGAAAAAGGACAGATTACAATGAGCAGTTCTTC
>.|TRBV10-2|14|TRBJ2-6|.
CASSGGAGANVLTF
TGCGCCAGCAGTGGGGGGGCTGGGGCCAACGTCCTGACTTTC
>.|TRBV11-3|15|TRBJ2-3|few
CASSLEPQGGSTQYF
TGTGCCAGCAGCTTAGAACCGCAGGGAGGAAGTACGCAGTATTTT
>.|TRBV4-2|13|TRBJ1-5|few
CASRGGGQQPQHF
TGTGCCAGCCGCGGGGGGGGACAACAGCCCCAGCATTTT
>.|TRBV2|11|TRBJ1-1|.
CASSDQGEAFF
TGTGCCAGCAGTGACCAGGGTGAAGCTTTCTTT
>.|TRBV30|13|TRBJ1-1|.
CAWSVRVNTEAFF
TGTGCCTGGAGTGTACGCGTTAACACTGAAGCTTTCTTT
>.|TRBV5-1|16|TRBJ2-7|.
CASSHLIGLPLGEQYF
TGCGCCAGCAGCCATCTTATTGGGCTCCCCTTGGGCGAGCAGTACTTC
>TRBD2|TRBV10-2|15|TRBJ2-3|.
CASSASGRGTDTQYF
TGCGCCAGCAGTGCGAGCGGGAGAGGGACAGATACGCAGTATTTT
>.|TRBV23-1|13|TRBJ2-7|.
CASSRSQIYEQYF
TGCGCCAGCAGTCGATCCCAAATCTACGAGCAGTACTTC
>TRBD1|TRBV29-1|12|TRBJ2-2|.
CSVRTGDRELFF
TGCAGCGTCAGAACAGGGGATCGGGAGCTGTTTTTT
>.|TRBV7-8|14|TRBJ1-1|once
CASSGGTLRTEAFF
TGTGCCAGCAGCGGGGGGACCCTGCGGACTGAAGCTTTCTTT
>.|TRBV12-2|17|TRBJ1-2|.
CASRLAFLDRGECGYTF
TGTGCAAGTCGCTTAGCCTTTTTGGACAGGGGGGAATGTGGCTACACCTTC
>.|TRBV24-1|18|TRBJ2-2|once
CATLSRGQGERNTGELFF
TGTGCCACCCTCTCCCGGGGGCAGGGGGAGAGGAACACCGGGGAGCTGTTTTTT
>TRBD1|TRBV3-1/TRBV3-2|14|TRBJ1-2|.
CASSQSTGNHGYTF
TGTGCCAGCAGCCAGTCGACAGGGAACCATGGCTACACCTTC
>.|TRBV30|14|TRBJ1-5|few
CAWGGPGSNQPQHF
TGTGCCTGGGGGGGCCCCGGGAGCAATCAGCCCCAGCATTTT
>.|TRBV19|15|TRBJ1-2|.
CASSISGGLNYGYTF
TGTGCCAGTAGTATTTCAGGCGGACTGAACTATGGCTACACCTTC
>.|TRBV7-3|12|TRBJ2-5|once
CASSNQGETQYF
TGTGCCAGCAGCAACCAGGGGGAGACCCAGTACTTC
>.|TRBV10-1|14|TRBJ1-4|.
CASSEAGEGGKLFF
TGCGCCAGCAGTGAGGCCGGTGAGGGTGGAAAACTGTTTTTT
>TRBD1|TRBV28|15|TRBJ1-6|many
CASSWGQGGGSPLHF
TGTGCCAGCAGTTGGGGACAGGGTGGAGGGTCACCCCTCCACTTT
>.|TRBV6-5|12|TRBJ1-1|.
CASVRENTEAFF
TGTGCCAGCGTCAGGGAGAACACTGAAGCTTTCTTT
>TRBD2|TRBV7-3|16|TRBJ2-2|.
CASSLIAGGNSGELFF
TGTGCCAGCAGCTTAATTGCGGGGGGCAACTCCGGGGAGCTGTTTTTT
>TRBD2|TRBV2|17|TRBJ2-5|few
CASSLGLAGGPRETQYF
TGTGCCAGCAGCTTGGGACTAGCGGGAGGGCCGAGGGAGACCCAGTACTTC
>.|TRBV18|14|TRBJ1-2|.
CASSGRGGNYGYTF
TGTGCCAGCTCTGGTAGGGGCGGAAACTATGGCTACACCTTC
>.|TRBV3-1/TRBV3-2|11|TRBJ2-4|once
CASSPSTFQYF
TGTGCCAGCAGCCCTTCTACCTTTCAGTACTTC
>.|TRBV11-3|16|TRBJ1-2|.
CASSQKNRVSTRGYTF
TGTGCCAGCAGCCAGAAAAACAGGGTATCAACGCGGGGCTACACCTTC
>.|TRBV7-9|15|TRBJ2-7|.
CASSPTSSNFDEQYF
TGTGCCAGCAGCCCGACTAGTTCCAATTTTGACGAGCAGTACTTC
>TRBD1|TRBV6-5|14|TRBJ2-7|.
CASSRQGFTYEQYF
TGTGCCAGCAGTAGACAGGGGTTTACCTACGAGCAGTACTTC
>.|TRBV10-1|13|TRBJ1-1|.
CASSANPRAEAFF
TGCGCCAGCAGCGCAAACCCGAGGGCTGAAGCTTTCTTT
>.|TRBV3-1/TRBV3-2|15|TRBJ1-1|.
CASSQEPGGNTEAFF
TGTGCCAGCAGCCAAGAACCCGGGGGGAACACTGAAGCTTTCTTT
>TRBD1|TRBV5-1|15|TRBJ1-2|.
CASSLVSGGMNGYTF
TGCGCCAGCAGCTTGGTGTCAGGGGGCATGAATGGCTACACCTTC
>TRBD2|TRBV7-2|19|TRBJ2-7|.
CASSFRGLAGGGYPYEQYF
TGTGCCAGCAGCTTTAGGGGACTAGCGGGAGGAGGGTATCCCTACGAGCAGTACTTC
>.|TRBV3-1/TRBV3-2|13|TRBJ1-1|few
CASSQGQGIEAFF
TGTGCCAGCAGCCAAGGTCAGGGGATTGAAGCTTTCTTT